Described below is a single T cell receptor beta chain sequence and its context. The data were obtained in a study of blood T cell repertoires in COVID-19. On the study more broadly: Samples of COVID-19 (acute and convalescent) were obtained from the United States, Italy and Spain. T cells, B-cell-depleted T cells, or PBMCs provided the cDNA or gDNA that served as material.

The V gene lost 6 bases and the J gene lost 4 bases, with 15 bases spanning the gap. CDR1 is MDHEN and CDR2 is SYDVKM in the germline V gene. This CDR3 spans 15 amino acids. Methods used by the authors: Amplification of reference gene primers was used by the study to estimate nucleated cell counts. The protocol was immunoSEQ multiplex PCR, while the TCRdb copy is restricted to in-frame clones and leaves out a portion. For V, J and clone size, that table is used; D and trimming come from the DNA. Here the sample spans about 100,000 clones, 89% being singletons. The sequenced sample consisted of peripheral blood. This clonotype was obtained from a man aged 35 to 55 with active or convalescent COVID-19. The chain uses TRBV28 and TRBJ1-4, with D perhaps matching TRBD1 (5 bases). The CDR3 protein is CASRNGALFNEKLFF. CDR3 nucleotides: TGTGCCAGCAGGAATGGGGCCCTCTTTAATGAAAAACTGTTTTTT.